A selection of T cell receptor beta chains follows, all from one sample in a study of T cells in Graves' hyperthyroidism and ophthalmopathy. Each CDR3 protein is one row after TCRdb ran MiXCR on the multiplex PCR reads. The sample consists of approximately 640,000 distinct CDR3 sequences, under 20% of them appearing once. The sequencing input was blood. These receptors all stem from a woman in her 30s with Graves' hyperthyroidism. CDR3s include the opening cysteine and the closing phenylalanine or tryptophan. The order of the fields is D gene, CDR3 length, J gene, V gene, clone size, CDR3 DNA, CDR3 protein. A D gene is named only where the DNA matches it firmly. Some rows mark clone size as missing; the rest say once, few, many or name a class of expanded clone.

>-|13|TRBJ1-2|TRBV18|many
TGTGCCAGCTCACCCCCTGGACGGGGTGGCTACACCTTC
CASSPPGRGGYTF
>-|14|TRBJ2-4|TRBV13|few
TGTGCCAGCAGCAGTGGACAAGCCAAAAACATTCAGTACTTC
CASSSGQAKNIQYF
>-|16|TRBJ1-2|TRBV27|many
TGTGCCAGCAGTTTCATGTTGTCTGATTCTAACTATGGCTACACCTTC
CASSFMLSDSNYGYTF
>-|12|TRBJ1-4|TRBV6-1|-
TGTGCCGCGCGGGGTAATAATGAAAAACTGTTTTTT
CAARGNNEKLFF
>TRBD2|13|TRBJ2-7|TRBV20-1|many
TGCAGTGCTCAACGGGAGGTATCCTACGAGCAGTACTTC
CSAQREVSYEQYF
>-|16|TRBJ2-7|TRBV2|many
TGTGCCAGCAGTGAAATGACAGACCCCAGCTCCTACGAGCAGTACTTC
CASSEMTDPSSYEQYF
>TRBD1|14|TRBJ1-6|TRBV5-1|many
TGCGCCAGCAGCTCCGGACAGGGGTACTTACCCCTCCACTTT
CASSSGQGYLPLHF
>-|16|TRBJ2-2|TRBV3-1|once
TGTGCCAGCAGCCATAGTTTTACAGGGTACACCGGGGAGCTGTTTTTT
CASSHSFTGYTGELFF
>TRBD2|19|TRBJ2-3|TRBV27|many
TGTGCCAGCAGTTTATTTGCAACCGGGACTAGCGGGATCGCAGATACGCAGTATTTT
CASSLFATGTSGIADTQYF
>TRBD2|19|TRBJ2-7|TRBV6-2/TRBV6-3|many
TGTGCCAGCAGTTTCACCTGGTCGCTGAATAGCGGGAGTATCCACGAGCAGTACTTC
CASSFTWSLNSGSIHEQYF
>-|13|TRBJ1-4|TRBV25-1|-
TGTGCCAGCAGGGACCCCTGGGAGGAAAAACTGTTTTTT
CASRDPWEEKLFF
>TRBD2|13|TRBJ2-1|TRBV27|few
TGTGCCAGCAGGCTAGCGGGATACAATGAGCAGTTCTTC
CASRLAGYNEQFF
>TRBD2|16|TRBJ2-3|TRBV3-1|few
TGTGCCAGCAGCCAAGCCCTAGCGGGAAAGATAGATACGCAGTATTTT
CASSQALAGKIDTQYF
>-|14|TRBJ1-2|TRBV10-3|-
TGTGCCATCAGTGACCCAGGGGCGGGTGATGGCTACACCTTC
CAISDPGAGDGYTF
>TRBD1|16|TRBJ1-6|TRBV5-1|-
TGCGCCAGCAGACCCGACAAGACAGGGAGGGACTCACCCCTCCACTTT
CASRPDKTGRDSPLHF
>-|14|TRBJ2-3|TRBV30|many
TGTGCCTGGAGTGCCCGGGACCCGGCGGATACGCAGTATTTT
CAWSARDPADTQYF
>TRBD2|16|TRBJ2-1|TRBV7-2|-
TGTGCCAGCAGCTTAGGTTCCCTAGCGGGAGCGTATGAGCAGTTCTTC
CASSLGSLAGAYEQFF
>-|13|TRBJ2-7|TRBV30|many
TGTGCTTGCGGGACTTCGGTTGCCCTCCTGCAGTACTTC
CACGTSVALLQYF
>-|14|TRBJ2-1|TRBV6-1|few
TGTGCCAGTCGTATAGGAGAATCCTACAATGAGCAGTTCTTC
CASRIGESYNEQFF
>TRBD1|13|TRBJ1-1|TRBV7-9|once
TGTGCCAGCAGCTTATGGGACAGATCTGAAGCTTTCTTT
CASSLWDRSEAFF
>-|12|TRBJ2-3|TRBV7-9|many
TGTGCCAGCAGCGCGATCACAGATACGCAGTATTTT
CASSAITDTQYF
>-|15|TRBJ2-1|TRBV5-1|-
TGCGCCAGCAGCCTGGGCACTTTCTCCTACAATGAGCAGTTCTTC
CASSLGTFSYNEQFF
>-|15|TRBJ2-1|TRBV6-1|many
TGTGCCAGCAGCGTGGGAGGTTCGGCCTACAATGAGCAGTTCTTC
CASSVGGSAYNEQFF
>-|15|TRBJ1-2|TRBV16|many
TGTGCCAGCAGCCAATGGCTCATCAGCACCTATGGCTACACCTTC
CASSQWLISTYGYTF
>-|13|TRBJ2-1|TRBV29-1|few
TGCAGCGTCCTCTCGAGGACCTTCGGTGAGCAGTTCTTC
CSVLSRTFGEQFF
>TRBD1|15|TRBJ2-1|TRBV27|-
TGTGCCAGCAGCCGGGACAGGGGGCGTTACAATGAGCAGTTCTTC
CASSRDRGRYNEQFF